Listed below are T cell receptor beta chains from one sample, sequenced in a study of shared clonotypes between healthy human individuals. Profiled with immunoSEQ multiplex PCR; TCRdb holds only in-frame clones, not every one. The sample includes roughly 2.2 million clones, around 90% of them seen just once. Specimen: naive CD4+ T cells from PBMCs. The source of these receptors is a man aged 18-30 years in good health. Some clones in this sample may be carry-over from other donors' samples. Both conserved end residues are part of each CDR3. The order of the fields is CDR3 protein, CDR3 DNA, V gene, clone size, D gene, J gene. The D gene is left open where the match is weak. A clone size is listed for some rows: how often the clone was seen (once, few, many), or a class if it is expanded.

cdr3_aa: CAGQKGLAGGYNEQFF
cdr3_nt: TGTGCCGGACAAAAGGGGCTAGCGGGAGGGTACAATGAGCAGTTCTTC
v_call: TRBV30
clone_size: NA
d_call: TRBD2
j_call: TRBJ2-1

cdr3_aa: CRSGSGVEAFF
cdr3_nt: TGCAGGTCGGGGTCAGGAGTGGAAGCTTTCTTT
v_call: TRBV20-1
clone_size: NA
d_call: NA
j_call: TRBJ1-1

cdr3_aa: CASSRSVARENYGYTF
cdr3_nt: TGTGCCAGCAGCCGGTCAGTTGCGCGGGAGAACTATGGCTACACCTTC
v_call: TRBV7-2
clone_size: NA
d_call: NA
j_call: TRBJ1-2

cdr3_aa: CASSLLSSRSDTQYF
cdr3_nt: TGTGCCAGCAGCCTCCTTAGTAGTCGGTCAGATACGCAGTATTTT
v_call: TRBV7-9
clone_size: NA
d_call: NA
j_call: TRBJ2-3

cdr3_aa: CASSLQADQPQHF
cdr3_nt: TGTGCCAGCAGCTTACAGGCGGATCAGCCCCAGCATTTT
v_call: TRBV7-9
clone_size: NA
d_call: NA
j_call: TRBJ1-5

cdr3_aa: CASNQGTRNTEAFF
cdr3_nt: TGTGCCAGCAATCAGGGGACTCGGAACACTGAAGCTTTCTTT
v_call: TRBV28
clone_size: NA
d_call: NA
j_call: TRBJ1-1

cdr3_aa: CASSESGTDDSYEQYF
cdr3_nt: TGTGCCAGCAGTGAATCCGGGACTGACGACTCCTACGAGCAGTACTTC
v_call: TRBV28
clone_size: NA
d_call: NA
j_call: TRBJ2-7

cdr3_aa: CASTQGGTGELFF
cdr3_nt: TGTGCCAGTACTCAGGGGGGAACCGGGGAGCTGTTTTTT
v_call: TRBV6-5
clone_size: NA
d_call: NA
j_call: TRBJ2-2

cdr3_aa: CAWSSGGAQYF
cdr3_nt: TGTGCCTGGAGTAGCGGGGGGGCGCAGTACTTC
v_call: TRBV30
clone_size: NA
d_call: TRBD2
j_call: TRBJ2-7

cdr3_aa: CASSGGQTGANVLTF
cdr3_nt: TGTGCCAGCAGCGGGGGACAGACTGGGGCCAACGTCCTGACTTTC
v_call: TRBV9
clone_size: NA
d_call: TRBD1
j_call: TRBJ2-6

cdr3_aa: CASSPTRGAGGTYEQYF
cdr3_nt: TGTGCCAGCAGCCCAACGAGGGGTGCGGGGGGAACCTACGAGCAGTACTTC
v_call: TRBV7-9
clone_size: NA
d_call: TRBD2
j_call: TRBJ2-7

cdr3_aa: CASSLSGEQFF
cdr3_nt: TGTGCCAGCAGCCTCTCTGGGGAGCAGTTCTTC
v_call: TRBV7-9
clone_size: NA
d_call: NA
j_call: TRBJ2-1

cdr3_aa: CASSGQTISYEQYF
cdr3_nt: TGTGCCAGCAGTGGACAGACTATCTCCTACGAGCAGTACTTC
v_call: TRBV28
clone_size: NA
d_call: NA
j_call: TRBJ2-7

cdr3_aa: CASSQGSGTANTGELFF
cdr3_nt: TGTGCCAGCAGCCAAGGGTCCGGGACAGCCAACACCGGGGAGCTGTTTTTT
v_call: TRBV4-2
clone_size: NA
d_call: TRBD1
j_call: TRBJ2-2

cdr3_aa: CASSRGVSKQFF
cdr3_nt: TGTGCCAGCTCCCGGGGGGTCTCGAAGCAGTTCTTC
v_call: TRBV9
clone_size: NA
d_call: TRBD2
j_call: TRBJ2-1

cdr3_aa: CASSSGLYGYTF
cdr3_nt: TGTGCCAGCAGCTCAGGACTATATGGCTACACCTTC
v_call: TRBV5-4
clone_size: NA
d_call: NA
j_call: TRBJ1-2

cdr3_aa: CASSSRGGRGDGYTF
cdr3_nt: TGTGCCAGCAGTTCCCGGGGAGGGAGAGGGGATGGCTACACCTTC
v_call: TRBV27
clone_size: NA
d_call: NA
j_call: TRBJ1-2

cdr3_aa: CASSRRGTNYGYTF
cdr3_nt: TGTGCCAGTAGTAGGAGGGGAACTAACTATGGCTACACCTTC
v_call: TRBV19
clone_size: NA
d_call: NA
j_call: TRBJ1-2

cdr3_aa: CASSVGFILRTNYGYTF
cdr3_nt: TGTGCCAGCAGTGTAGGTTTTATATTGAGAACTAACTATGGCTACACCTTC
v_call: TRBV2
clone_size: NA
d_call: NA
j_call: TRBJ1-2

cdr3_aa: CAWSTGTTEAFF
cdr3_nt: TGTGCCTGGAGTACAGGGACCACTGAAGCTTTCTTT
v_call: TRBV30
clone_size: NA
d_call: NA
j_call: TRBJ1-1

cdr3_aa: CASGLAGGTEAFF
cdr3_nt: TGTGCTAGTGGTTTGGCTGGGGGAACTGAAGCTTTCTTT
v_call: TRBV12-5
clone_size: few
d_call: NA
j_call: TRBJ1-1

cdr3_aa: CASRPQERVAKNIQYF
cdr3_nt: TGCGCCAGCAGACCCCAAGAGAGAGTAGCCAAAAACATTCAGTACTTC
v_call: TRBV10-1
clone_size: NA
d_call: NA
j_call: TRBJ2-4

cdr3_aa: CASSLATSGVGNTIYF
cdr3_nt: TGTGCCAGCAGCTTAGCGACGTCGGGGGTAGGAAACACCATATATTTT
v_call: TRBV7-9
clone_size: NA
d_call: NA
j_call: TRBJ1-3

cdr3_aa: CASSPENRNEQYF
cdr3_nt: TGTGCCAGCAGCCCGGAGAATCGGAACGAGCAGTACTTC
v_call: TRBV11-1
clone_size: NA
d_call: NA
j_call: TRBJ2-7

cdr3_aa: CAWSVFGFTEAFF
cdr3_nt: TGTGCCTGGAGTGTATTCGGGTTCACTGAAGCTTTCTTT
v_call: TRBV30
clone_size: once
d_call: NA
j_call: TRBJ1-1

cdr3_aa: CAISPGGEAGELFF
cdr3_nt: TGTGCCATCAGTCCCGGGGGGGAGGCCGGGGAGCTGTTTTTT
v_call: TRBV10-3
clone_size: NA
d_call: TRBD2
j_call: TRBJ2-2

cdr3_aa: CASSVGQIYGYTF
cdr3_nt: TGTGCCAGCTCGGTCGGACAGATATATGGCTACACCTTC
v_call: TRBV28
clone_size: NA
d_call: NA
j_call: TRBJ1-2

cdr3_aa: CASSSWGQGEKRYTF
cdr3_nt: TGTGCCAGCAGCTCCTGGGGACAGGGTGAGAAGCGGTACACCTTC
v_call: TRBV21-1
clone_size: NA
d_call: NA
j_call: TRBJ1-2

cdr3_aa: CASQKGGSNQPQHF
cdr3_nt: TGTGCCAGCCAAAAGGGGGGTAGCAATCAGCCCCAGCATTTT
v_call: TRBV6-5
clone_size: NA
d_call: NA
j_call: TRBJ1-5

cdr3_aa: CASSELAGASGRPDTQYF
cdr3_nt: TGTGCCAGCAGCGAACTAGCGGGAGCCTCGGGAAGGCCAGATACGCAGTATTTT
v_call: TRBV7-9
clone_size: NA
d_call: TRBD2
j_call: TRBJ2-3

cdr3_aa: CASSPGTSIQETQYF
cdr3_nt: TGTGCCAGCAGCCCCGGGACATCAATCCAAGAGACCCAGTACTTC
v_call: TRBV7-3
clone_size: NA
d_call: NA
j_call: TRBJ2-5

cdr3_aa: CASSTHSGFSSYNEQFF
cdr3_nt: TGTGCCAGCAGCACCCATAGCGGGTTTAGCTCCTACAATGAGCAGTTCTTC
v_call: TRBV11-1
clone_size: NA
d_call: TRBD2
j_call: TRBJ2-1

cdr3_aa: CASSLGSSSAPYEQYF
cdr3_nt: TGTGCCAGCAGCTTAGGCAGCTCTAGCGCTCCTTACGAGCAGTACTTC
v_call: TRBV7-2
clone_size: NA
d_call: NA
j_call: TRBJ2-7

cdr3_aa: CASSPGQGSGEQFF
cdr3_nt: TGCGCCAGCAGCCCCGGACAGGGGTCCGGTGAGCAGTTCTTC
v_call: TRBV5-1
clone_size: NA
d_call: TRBD1
j_call: TRBJ2-1

cdr3_aa: CASSRTSGRARKDTQYF
cdr3_nt: TGCGCCAGCAGCCGAACTAGCGGGAGGGCCCGGAAAGATACGCAGTATTTT
v_call: TRBV5-1
clone_size: NA
d_call: TRBD2
j_call: TRBJ2-3

cdr3_aa: CASSLLSGSAPGELFF
cdr3_nt: TGCGCCAGCAGCTTGCTTAGCGGGAGCGCCCCCGGGGAGCTGTTTTTT
v_call: TRBV5-1
clone_size: NA
d_call: TRBD2
j_call: TRBJ2-2

cdr3_aa: CASSDGGLGGYTF
cdr3_nt: TGCGCCAGCAGCGACGGCGGATTAGGTGGCTACACCTTC
v_call: TRBV5-1
clone_size: NA
d_call: NA
j_call: TRBJ1-2

cdr3_aa: CSVDRTTTDTQYF
cdr3_nt: TGCAGCGTTGATCGCACGACCACAGATACGCAGTATTTT
v_call: TRBV29-1
clone_size: NA
d_call: NA
j_call: TRBJ2-3

cdr3_aa: CASSEQVIESHEQYF
cdr3_nt: TGTGCCAGCAGTGAACAAGTTATAGAATCCCACGAGCAGTACTTC
v_call: TRBV2
clone_size: NA
d_call: NA
j_call: TRBJ2-7

cdr3_aa: CSASSRNEQFF
cdr3_nt: TGCAGTGCTTCGAGTCGGAATGAGCAGTTCTTC
v_call: TRBV20-1
clone_size: NA
d_call: NA
j_call: TRBJ2-1

cdr3_aa: CASSLATDFLTDTQYF
cdr3_nt: TGCGCCAGCAGCTTGGCGACCGACTTTCTCACAGATACGCAGTATTTT
v_call: TRBV5-1
clone_size: NA
d_call: NA
j_call: TRBJ2-3

cdr3_aa: CASTGGRASYNEQFF
cdr3_nt: TGTGCCAGCACCGGCGGGAGGGCCTCCTACAATGAGCAGTTCTTC
v_call: TRBV5-6
clone_size: NA
d_call: TRBD2
j_call: TRBJ2-1

cdr3_aa: CASSLGTSGSSYEQYF
cdr3_nt: TGCGCCAGCAGCCTGGGGACTAGCGGGAGCTCCTACGAGCAGTACTTC
v_call: TRBV4-3
clone_size: NA
d_call: TRBD2
j_call: TRBJ2-7

cdr3_aa: CASSEDGSQQYF
cdr3_nt: TGTGCCAGCAGTGAAGACGGCTCCCAGCAGTACTTC
v_call: TRBV6-1
clone_size: NA
d_call: NA
j_call: TRBJ2-7

cdr3_aa: CASRDPDMEQYF
cdr3_nt: TGTGCCAGCAGAGACCCTGATATGGAGCAGTACTTC
v_call: TRBV28
clone_size: once
d_call: NA
j_call: TRBJ2-7

cdr3_aa: CASSNDRLNTEAFF
cdr3_nt: TGTGCCAGTAGCAACGACAGGCTGAACACTGAAGCTTTCTTT
v_call: TRBV19
clone_size: NA
d_call: NA
j_call: TRBJ1-1

cdr3_aa: CASSPGTSGTRQYF
cdr3_nt: TGTGCCAGCAGCCCCGGGACTAGCGGGACCCGGCAGTACTTC
v_call: TRBV6-5
clone_size: NA
d_call: TRBD2
j_call: TRBJ2-7

cdr3_aa: CASSLQGANYGYTF
cdr3_nt: TGTGCCAGCAGCCTACAGGGAGCTAACTATGGCTACACCTTC
v_call: TRBV2
clone_size: few
d_call: NA
j_call: TRBJ1-2

cdr3_aa: CASSRPASYEQYF
cdr3_nt: TGTGCCAGCAGCCGCCCAGCATCCTACGAGCAGTACTTC
v_call: TRBV5-5
clone_size: NA
d_call: NA
j_call: TRBJ2-7

cdr3_aa: CASSSGQGGQPQHF
cdr3_nt: TGTGCCAGCAGTTCCGGACAGGGAGGTCAGCCCCAGCATTTT
v_call: TRBV28
clone_size: NA
d_call: TRBD1
j_call: TRBJ1-5

cdr3_aa: CASSLVPSSTDTQYF
cdr3_nt: TGCGCCAGCAGCTTGGTTCCCAGCAGCACAGATACGCAGTATTTT
v_call: TRBV5-1
clone_size: NA
d_call: NA
j_call: TRBJ2-3

cdr3_aa: CASSRQGTTSYEQYF
cdr3_nt: TGTGCCAGCAGCCGCCAAGGGACTACCTCCTACGAGCAGTACTTC
v_call: TRBV7-9
clone_size: NA
d_call: TRBD2
j_call: TRBJ2-7

cdr3_aa: CASSLGGSDYEQYF
cdr3_nt: TGTGCCAGCAGCTTGGGTGGATCCGACTACGAGCAGTACTTC
v_call: TRBV28
clone_size: once
d_call: NA
j_call: TRBJ2-7

cdr3_aa: CASSFNRGSYNEQFF
cdr3_nt: TGTGCCAGCAGCTTTAACAGGGGTTCCTACAATGAGCAGTTCTTC
v_call: TRBV7-6
clone_size: NA
d_call: TRBD1
j_call: TRBJ2-1